Each of the 25 T cell receptor beta chains below was sequenced from the same sample in a study of shared clonotypes between healthy human individuals. The assay was immunoSEQ multiplex PCR, and TCRdb's table has in-frame clones only and misses some. The table lists over a million clones, 75% to 80% of them singletons. Sequenced: memory CD4+ T cells from PBMCs. The sample's subset: CD45RA-negative fraction. The receptors shown here come from a man between 18 and 35 years old in good health. Some clones in this sample may be carry-over from other donors' samples.

The chain couples TRBV25-1 to TRBJ2-5, with 7 bases lining up with TRBD2. The J call may be mistaken, given a closer DNA end match to TRBJ2-7. Germline values: CDR1 MGHDK, CDR2 SYGVNS. The CDR3 has 15 amino acids. CDR3 residues: CASSGGSYSSYEQYF. In nucleotides, the CDR3 is TGTGCCAGCTCGGGAGGATCATACTCCTCCTACGAGCAGTACTTC.

The rearrangement uses TRBV11-3 and TRBJ2-3; TRBD1 agrees at 8 bases. The CDR3 has 16 residues. After removal of 5 bases from V and 1 base from J, the junction contained 8 bases not matched to a gene. CDR1 and CDR2 (germline): SGHNT, YENEEA. Here the CDR3 DNA reads TGTGCCAGCAGCCCACAGGGGGACACGGGCACAGATACGCAGTATTTT. Residues: CASSPQGDTGTDTQYF.

The chain couples TRBV4-1 to TRBJ1-1; TRBD1 might be the D (5 bases). The CDR3 length is 16 residues. Germline assignment: CDR1 MGHRA and CDR2 YSYEKL. V was pared by 5 bases and J by 7 bases, with 23 bases between. CDR3 protein: CASSRGRRDQGIEAFF. In DNA form, the CDR3 reads TGCGCCAGCAGCAGGGGACGCCGAGATCAGGGCATTGAAGCTTTCTTT.

The sample holds many counts of this clone. The V call is TRBV18, the J call TRBJ1-5; D perhaps matches TRBD1 (6 bases). Trimming shortened V by 8 bases and J by 5 bases, and 22 bases separated the two germline ends. The CDR3 has 16 amino acids. Per germline, CDR1 KGHSH and CDR2 LQKENI. CDR3 sequence (DNA): TGTGCCAGCACCGGGGGCGGGGGCGCGGGTGATCAGCCCCAGCATTTT. It specifies CASTGGGGAGDQPQHF.

The chain recombines TRBV6-5 with TRBJ1-3; D is possibly TRBD1 (6 bases). Germline-derived CDR1 and CDR2 are MNHEY and SVGAGI. The CDR3 sequence is 14 residues long. Deletions cut 5 bases from V and 9 bases from J, with 17 bases between. The CDR3 protein is CASSRNSRGGTIYF. DNA of the CDR3: TGTGCCAGCAGTCGAAATTCCAGGGGAGGCACCATATATTTT.

The V call is TRBV12-5, the J call TRBJ2-7; TRBD2 matches at 11 bases. V was clipped by 0 bases and J by 6 bases; unmatched bases: 28. Germline values: CDR1 LGHNT, CDR2 FRNRAP. The CDR3 sequence is 23 residues long. DNA of the CDR3: TGTGCTAGTGGTTTGGTACCACCACCACTAGCGGGAGAAGGGTGTCGTCCCCGGGTCGAGCAGTACTTC. It specifies CASGLVPPPLAGEGCRPRVEQYF.

Turning to this clone: The identical CDR3 is also encoded by other nucleotide sequences in the sample. The rearrangement links TRBV5-4 to TRBJ1-2; 7 bases align to TRBD1. In germline, CDR1 is SGHNT, CDR2 YYREEE (reference sequence). V was clipped by 3 bases and J by 5 bases; unmatched bases: 4. The CDR3 has 13 amino acids. The CDR3 sequence: CASSSGQVYGYTF. CDR3 coding DNA: TGTGCCAGCAGCTCCGGACAGGTGTATGGCTACACCTTC. The full variable domain, its missing parts supplied by reference TRBV5-4 and TRBJ1-2, is ETGVTQSPTHLIKTRGQQVTLRCSSQSGHNTVSWYQQALGQGPQFIFQYYREEENGRGNFPPRFSGLQFPNYSSELNVNALELDDSALYLCASSSGQVYGYTFGSGTRLTVV.

The rearrangement links TRBV11-2 to TRBJ2-7; 8 bases align to TRBD1. V shed 5 bases and J 2 bases; nucleotides not matched to a gene: 8. The germline V gene has CDR1 SGHAT and CDR2 FQNNGV. CDR3 length equals 15 residues. CDR3 nucleotides: TGTGCCAGCAGCCTTTTGGGACAGGCGACCTACGAGCAGTACTTC. Its translation is CASSLLGQATYEQYF.

The rearrangement links TRBV27 to TRBJ2-7; 7 bases are shared with TRBD2. Germline lookup yields CDR1 MNHEY and CDR2 SMNVEV (reference sequence). This CDR3 is built from 13 residues. The junction had 9 bases not matched to a gene; V was cut back by 0 bases and J by 13 bases. This chain's CDR3 is CASSLSASGAVYF. The CDR3 DNA reads TGTGCCAGCAGTTTATCGGCTAGCGGCGCCGTCTACTTC.

V and J are TRBV29-1 and TRBJ2-1; D is unresolved. Germline CDR1 is SQVTM and CDR2 is ANQGSEA. V gave up 7 bases and J gave up 12 bases, with 10 bases separating them. The CDR3 is 9 amino acids. DNA for the CDR3: TGCAGCGAGGTCATAGGGCAGTTCTTC. Protein: CSEVIGQFF.

Written as DNA, the CDR3 is TGTGCCAGCAGCTCCAAAACGGCGGCAGATACGCAGTATTTT. Residues: CASSSKTAADTQYF. The chain is built from TRBV5-6 and TRBJ2-3; D unclear. The CDR3 sequence is 14 residues long. Trimming shortened V by 3 bases and J by 4 bases, and 12 bases separated the two germline ends. Germline values: CDR1 SGHDT, CDR2 YYEEEE.

This sequence joins TRBV7-8 and TRBJ1-1; D gene ambiguous. Germline CDR1 reads SGHVS; CDR2 reads FQNEAQ. Deletions cut 0 bases from V and 4 bases from J, with 15 bases between. This CDR3 has 16 residues. CDR3 nucleotides: TGTGCCAGCAGCTTAGCCGGGTCCCCGGTGGTCACTGAAGCTTTCTTT. This translates into CASSLAGSPVVTEAFF.

In DNA, the CDR3 is TGTGCCAGCAGCCCAACGGGGCGGGTAATCCGGGAGCTGTTTTTT. The encoded protein is CASSPTGRVIRELFF. The rearrangement links TRBV11-2 to TRBJ2-2; the D gene could be TRBD1 or TRBD2 (5 bases each). V lost 5 bases and J lost 9, with 19 bases in between. Germline V gives CDR1 SGHAT, CDR2 FQNNGV. The CDR3 consists of 15 residues.

A single count supports this clone. The chain carries TRBV7-8 and TRBJ2-3; 8 bases fit TRBD2. This CDR3 comprises 15 residues. Germline trimming cut 5 bases from V and 3 bases from J; bases unmatched to any gene: 7. Germline loops: CDR1 SGHVS, CDR2 FQNEAQ. The CDR3 DNA follows: TGTGCCAGCAGCGAGCGGGAGATCTCTACAGATACGCAGTATTTT. Amino acids: CASSEREISTDTQYF.

V and J are TRBV7-3 and TRBJ2-3, with a tentative D call TRBD1 (6 bases). CDR1 and CDR2 from the germline V gene are SGHTA and FQGTGA. Between the trimmed V and J ends, which lost 5 bases and 3 bases, there was a span of 18 bases. The CDR3 extends over 16 amino acids. The CDR3 protein is CASSQSRDTSTDTQYF. The CDR3 DNA follows: TGTGCCAGCAGCCAAAGTAGGGACACGTCGACAGATACGCAGTATTTT.

Remarks on this clone: Other DNA sequences in the same sample also yield this CDR3. The V gene is TRBV5-1, the J gene TRBJ2-1; 8 bases are a match to TRBD2. The V gene end was trimmed by 0 bases and the J gene end by 3 bases; junction bases not matched to a gene: 2. The V gene's germline CDR1 is SGHRS and CDR2 YFSETQ. The length of the CDR3 is 15 residues. DNA for the CDR3: TGCGCCAGCAGCTTGGGGCTAGCGGGCTACAATGAGCAGTTCTTC. Its protein is CASSLGLAGYNEQFF.

The CDR3 nucleotides read TGTGCCACCCCCGGGGGGGACAGGGGCATAAATCAGCCCCAGCATTTT. As protein: CATPGGDRGINQPQHF. V gene TRBV19 combines with J gene TRBJ1-5, with 10 bases lining up with TRBD1. V lost 10 bases to trimming and J lost 4 bases; unmatched junction nucleotides: 13. Per germline, CDR1 LNHDA and CDR2 SQIVND (reference sequence). The CDR3 has 16 residues.

The chain is built from TRBV7-6 and TRBJ2-5; tentative D call: TRBD2 (6 bases). V was pared by 5 bases and J by 5 bases, with 6 bases between. This CDR3 region has 11 residues. Germline loops: CDR1 SGHVS, CDR2 FNYEAQ. The CDR3 loop reads CASSGGETQYF. The DNA of the CDR3 is TGTGCCAGCAGCGGGGGGGAGACCCAGTACTTC.

A few counts support this clone. CDR3 nucleotides: TGTGCCAGCAGCCCCGTGAGTGCGGGTAATGAGCAGTTCTTC. This sequence encodes CASSPVSAGNEQFF. The V gene is TRBV7-7, the J gene TRBJ2-1; D is possibly TRBD2 (5 bases). The CDR3 is made up of 14 amino acids. The V end lost 5 bases, the J end lost 7 bases, and 15 bases lay between the germline ends. From germline, CDR1 is SSHAT and CDR2 FNYEAQ (reference sequence).

V is TRBV28 and J is TRBJ2-7; maybe TRBD2 (6 bases). The germline V gene encodes CDR1 MDHEN and CDR2 SYDVKM. The CDR3 extends over 14 amino acids. V lost 6 bases to trimming and J lost 2 bases, with 14 bases between them. CDR3: CASSPGVIPYEQYF. The CDR3 DNA follows: TGTGCCAGCAGCCCGGGAGTGATACCCTACGAGCAGTACTTC.

The chain combines TRBV27 with TRBJ2-3; 11 bases match TRBD2. Trimming at V came to 1 base and at J to 13 bases, leaving 16 bases not matched to a gene. From germline, CDR1 is MNHEY and CDR2 SMNVEV (reference sequence). CDR3 length: 17 residues. The CDR3 DNA is TGTGCCAGCAGTTTATGGGCTGGGGCTAGCGGGAGGCCCGAAAAGTATTTT. Its translation: CASSLWAGASGRPEKYF.

This clone was detected once. V usage is TRBV7-6 and J usage is TRBJ2-4; D could derive from TRBD1 or TRBD2 (6 bases each). The ends were cut back, 5 bases at V and 6 bases at J, with 20 bases in the middle. CDR1 and CDR2 from the germline V gene are SGHVS and FNYEAQ. This CDR3 is 16 amino acids long. For the CDR3, the DNA is TGTGCCAGCAGCGTCGGGGGCCCCGCCGGAGGAAACATTCAGTACTTC. Translating it yields CASSVGGPAGGNIQYF.

V gene TRBV2 combines with J gene TRBJ2-1; 9 nucleotides match TRBD2. V dropped 8 bases and J dropped 8; count of bases not matched to a gene: 25. From germline, CDR1 is SNHLY and CDR2 FYNNEI. This CDR3 has 19 amino acids. The CDR3 sequence: CASQPAASGKLSESHEQFF. The CDR3 DNA reads as TGTGCCAGCCAACCCGCGGCTAGCGGGAAGCTCTCCGAGTCCCATGAGCAGTTCTTC.

This sequence joins TRBV7-2 and TRBJ2-2; 8 bases are a match to TRBD2. The CDR3 runs to 15 residues. J lost 8 bases, V lost 5 bases, and 10 bases had no gene match. In germline, CDR1 is SGHTA, CDR2 FQGNSA. The CDR3: CASSPAGVARGELFF. The CDR3 bases are TGTGCCAGCAGCCCAGCGGGAGTCGCCCGGGGGGAGCTGTTTTTT.

This clone was picked up one time. The chain employs TRBV7-3 and TRBJ2-1; no reliable D call. The CDR3 spans 16 residues. Germline-derived CDR1 and CDR2 are SGHTA and FQGTGA. The V gene lost 2 bases and the J gene lost 0 bases, with 11 bases spanning the gap. The CDR3 DNA reads TGTGCCAGCAGCTTAGGTGTCAGTAGCTCCTACAATGAGCAGTTCTTC. Its translation: CASSLGVSSSYNEQFF.